Below, 27 T cell receptor beta chains from the same sample are listed, as sequenced in a study of cytomegalovirus exposure and HLA in healthy donors. Vbeta (60) and Jbeta (13) primers were used in the PCR. Profiling relied on immunoSEQ multiplex PCR, and the TCRdb table lists in-frame clones only, not all of them. The data contain roughly 110,000 clones, 70% to 85% of them seen just once; the ten biggest clones take up roughly 2.6%. Sequenced sample: PBMCs. Receptor source: a woman between 18 and 29 years old in good health and CMV-seronegative.

V is TRBV7-2 and J is TRBJ1-4; D unclear. The CDR3 has 15 residues. V lost 5 bases, J lost 8 bases, and 18 bases lay in between. Germline CDR1 reads SGHTA; CDR2 reads FQGNSA. The CDR3: CASSPHTWEEEKLFF. The CDR3 DNA reads as TGTGCCAGCAGCCCCCACACCTGGGAGGAGGAAAAACTGTTTTTT.

This chain joins TRBV5-1 and TRBJ1-2; D is possibly TRBD1 (6 bases). The CDR3 covers 17 residues. Germline V lookup: CDR1 SGHRS, CDR2 YFSETQ. V lost 4 bases, J lost 2 bases, and 21 bases lay in between. CDR3 DNA sequence: TGCGCCAGCAGCCCCCTGAAAACACAGGGTTCGAACTATGGCTACACCTTC. It encodes CASSPLKTQGSNYGYTF.

The genes are TRBV18 and TRBJ2-5; D remains ambiguous. This CDR3 has 12 amino acids. Germline CDR1 KGHSH, CDR2 LQKENI. The V end was cut by 8 bases, the J end by 2 bases, with 9 bases between. Here the CDR3 reads CASNSYQETQYF. CDR3 bases: TGTGCCAGCAATAGTTATCAAGAGACCCAGTACTTC.

The rearrangement joins TRBV5-1 to TRBJ1-6; tentatively, D is TRBD1 (5 bases). Trimming took off 4 bases at V and 7 bases at J, with 12 bases between the two ends. CDR3 size: 14 residues. Germline V gene data show CDR1 as SGHRS and CDR2 as YFSETQ. CDR3 DNA: TGCGCCAGCAGCCTGTACGACAGAAATTCACCCCTCCACTTT. Protein product: CASSLYDRNSPLHF.

The rearrangement uses TRBV6-1 and TRBJ1-5; the match to TRBD1 covers 7 bases. CDR3 length: 19 residues. V shed 3 bases and J 3 bases; nucleotides not matched to a gene: 17. Germline V gene lookup returns CDR1 MNHNS and CDR2 SASEGT. The CDR3 region is CASSELGRGNSPHNQPQHF. The CDR3 bases are TGTGCCAGCAGTGAGCTGGGCAGGGGGAATTCGCCTCACAATCAGCCCCAGCATTTT.

The chain is built from TRBV7-9 and TRBJ2-7; 14 bases align to TRBD2. The CDR3 covers 14 residues. CDR1 SEHNR and CDR2 FQNEAQ come from the germline V gene (reference sequence). The trim removed 10 bases at V and 3 bases at J, leaving 5 bases unmatched. The CDR3 spells CATGTSGRDYEQYF. The CDR3 DNA reads as TGTGCCACCGGGACTAGCGGGAGAGACTACGAGCAGTACTTC.

This chain joins TRBV5-1 and TRBJ2-6; no clear D gene. Germline V gene sequence: CDR1 SGHRS, CDR2 YFSETQ. Trimming took off 4 bases at V and 0 bases at J, with 23 bases between the two ends. There are 20 residues in the CDR3. CDR3 coding DNA: TGCGCCAGCAGCCCGCAACCAATGACGGAGTCCCACTCTGGGGCCAACGTCCTGACTTTC. Its protein is CASSPQPMTESHSGANVLTF.

This clone was found a few times. The chain uses TRBV6-1 and TRBJ1-5; TRBD1 matches 9 bases. J gave up 6 bases and V 4 bases, and 4 bases lay outside the gene matches. The CDR3 contains 14 residues. From germline, CDR1 is MNHNS and CDR2 SASEGT. CDR3 in amino acids: CASSVRGQGQPQHF. CDR3 sequence (DNA): TGTGCCAGCAGTGTGCGGGGACAGGGTCAGCCCCAGCATTTT.

The chain carries TRBV7-6 and TRBJ1-1; a possible D gene is TRBD1 (6 bases). The CDR3 covers 13 residues. In germline, CDR1 is SGHVS, CDR2 FNYEAQ. Trimming removed 3 bases from V and 11 bases from J, with 16 bases in between. CDR3 coding DNA: TGTGCCAGCAGCTTCCGACCGGGAAGGGGGGCTTTCTTT. This encodes CASSFRPGRGAFF. Full variable domain (missing parts from reference TRBV7-6 and TRBJ1-1): GAGVSQSPRYKVTKRGQDVALRCDPISGHVSLYWYRQALGQGPEFLTYFNYEAQQDKSGLPNDRFSAERPEGSISTLTIQRTEQRDSAMYRCASSFRPGRGAFFGQGTRLTVV.

The rearrangement uses TRBV5-1 and TRBJ2-5; 10 bases agree with TRBD2. The V and J ends lost 6 bases and 0 bases, in that order; junction bases with no gene match: 8. The germline gives CDR1 SGHRS, CDR2 YFSETQ. There are 16 residues in the CDR3. CDR3 region: CASKRSGRAYQETQYF. The CDR3 DNA sequence: TGCGCCAGCAAGCGGAGCGGGAGGGCGTACCAAGAGACCCAGTACTTC.

The CDR3 DNA follows: TGTGCCAGCAGTTTCGGACACTTCGAAAACACCATATATTTT. Protein: CASSFGHFENTIYF. The rearrangement uses TRBV28 and TRBJ1-3; possibly TRBD1 for D (5 bases). Germline values: CDR1 MDHEN, CDR2 SYDVKM. The CDR3 runs 14 residues. The V end was cut by 3 bases, the J end by 6 bases, with 12 bases between.

In DNA form, the CDR3 reads TGTGCCAGCAGTTTCGGGACACCAAATCAGCCCCAGCATTTT. It is translated as CASSFGTPNQPQHF. This rearrangement joins TRBV28 to TRBJ1-5; perhaps TRBD1 as D (6 bases). The V gene lost 3 bases and the J gene lost 4 bases, with 10 bases spanning the gap. This CDR3 comprises 14 residues. From germline, CDR1 is MDHEN and CDR2 SYDVKM.

Of note for this clone: The same CDR3 also results from other DNA sequences found in this sample. The chain carries TRBV11-2 and TRBJ2-7; TRBD2 is a possible D gene (5 bases). This CDR3 is built from 14 residues. Germline CDR1 is SGHAT and CDR2 is FQNNGV. V gave up 5 bases and J gave up 3 bases, with 14 bases separating them. For the CDR3, the DNA is TGTGCCAGCAGCCCCCGCGGGCCGATCTACGAGCAGTACGTC. As protein: CASSPRGPIYEQYV.

This sequence joins TRBV25-1 and TRBJ1-1; no definite D call. V was pared by 9 bases and J by 10 bases, with 15 bases between. Germline V gene lookup returns CDR1 MGHDK and CDR2 SYGVNS. The CDR3 totals 11 residues. The CDR3 DNA sequence: TGTGCCAGTCGACGGACTTACACAGCTTTCTTT. It encodes CASRRTYTAFF.

This rearrangement joins TRBV25-1 to TRBJ2-1, with D unresolved. Germline V gene sequence: CDR1 MGHDK, CDR2 SYGVNS. V was trimmed by 7 bases and J by 1 base, leaving 5 bases between them. This CDR3 is 12 amino acids long. This CDR3 reads CASTGSYNEQFF. Here the CDR3 DNA reads TGTGCCAGCACCGGGTCCTACAATGAGCAGTTCTTC.

The table lists this clone with a count of one. The J gene is TRBJ2-3, the V gene TRBV28; 11 nucleotides align to TRBD2. The V gene's germline CDR1 is MDHEN and CDR2 SYDVKM. The CDR3 is 13 residues long. V shed 9 bases, J shed 5 bases, and the junction held 4 bases outside the gene matches. For the CDR3, the DNA is TGTGCCAGTAGCGGGGGGGCTGTAGATACGCAGTATTTT. Protein product: CASSGGAVDTQYF.

CDR3 coding DNA: TGCGCCAGCAGCTCGGGACAATCGAACACTGAAGCTTTCTTT. Its translation: CASSSGQSNTEAFF. V is TRBV5-1 and J is TRBJ1-1, with a weak D call TRBD1 (6 bases). Between the trimmed V and J ends, which lost 3 bases and 1 base, there was a span of 10 bases. Germline values: CDR1 SGHRS, CDR2 YFSETQ. The CDR3 consists of 14 residues.

The sample holds a few counts of this clone. The CDR3 is CSGVEGTSGSYEQYF. In DNA form, the CDR3 reads TGCAGCGGCGTCGAAGGGACTAGCGGATCCTACGAGCAGTACTTC. This chain connects TRBV29-1 to TRBJ2-7, with 11 nucleotides matching TRBD2. Per germline, CDR1 SQVTM and CDR2 ANQGSEA. Germline trimming cut 7 bases from V and 1 base from J; bases unmatched to any gene: 9. This CDR3 region has 15 residues.

The chain is built from TRBV5-6 and TRBJ1-4; D gene ambiguous. Trimming pared 0 bases from V and 8 bases from J, leaving 17 bases between. Germline V CDR1 and CDR2: SGHDT, YYEEEE. CDR3 length: 16 residues. CDR3 in amino acids: CASSLVTPGREEKLFF. The CDR3 DNA is TGTGCCAGCAGCTTGGTGACCCCCGGCCGGGAAGAAAAACTGTTTTTT.

The chain recombines TRBV7-2 with TRBJ2-1; 7 nucleotides align to TRBD2. The CDR3 totals 16 residues. After removal of 1 base from V and 6 bases from J, the junction contained 9 bases not matched to a gene. Germline V gives CDR1 SGHTA, CDR2 FQGNSA. The chain's CDR3 is CASSLVSGRGSNEQFF. The DNA for the CDR3 is TGTGCCAGCAGCTTAGTAAGTGGGAGGGGTTCCAATGAGCAGTTCTTC.

The chain joins TRBV7-8 to TRBJ1-1, with D possibly TRBD1 on 5 matching bases. Germline-derived CDR1 and CDR2 are SGHVS and FQNEAQ. Trimming removed 6 bases at V and 0 bases at J, with 17 bases between. The CDR3 totals 16 residues. The CDR3 sequence is CASSPSGGNMNTEAFF. DNA of the CDR3: TGTGCCAGCAGTCCCTCGGGGGGAAACATGAACACTGAAGCTTTCTTT. Variable domain in full (rest from reference TRBV7-8 and TRBJ1-1): GAGVSQSPRYKVAKRGQDVALRCDPISGHVSLFWYQQALGQGPEFLTYFQNEAQLDKSGLPSDRFFAERPEGSVSTLKIQRTQQEDSAVYLCASSPSGGNMNTEAFFGQGTRLTVV.

This clone is a singleton in its sample. The chain combines TRBV9 with TRBJ2-2, with TRBD2 matching over 11 bases. Trimming at V came to 4 bases and at J to 7 bases, leaving 6 bases not matched to a gene. The CDR3 has 15 residues. Germline-derived CDR1 and CDR2 are SGDLS and YYNGEE. CDR3 sequence (DNA): TGTGCCAGCAGCCTTAGCGGGAGGGATGGCGGGGAGCTGTTTTTT. Protein: CASSLSGRDGGELFF.

V is TRBV27 and J is TRBJ1-1, with 7 bases fitting TRBD1. The CDR3 has 16 residues. CDR1 and CDR2 from the germline V gene are MNHEY and SMNVEV (reference sequence). The ends lost 5 bases at V and 0 bases at J; junction bases unmatched: 9. The CDR3: CASSRKPGQLNTEAFF. CDR3 DNA sequence: TGTGCCAGCAGTAGAAAACCGGGACAGCTGAACACTGAAGCTTTCTTT.

This sequence joins TRBV18 and TRBJ2-5; TRBD2 is a possible D gene (5 bases). CDR1 and CDR2 (germline): KGHSH, LQKENI. The CDR3 is 13 residues long. V shed 3 bases and J shed 4 bases, with 9 bases lying between them. The CDR3: CASSPPSPETQYF. CDR3 DNA: TGTGCCAGCTCACCTCCTAGCCCAGAGACCCAGTACTTC.

The chain joins TRBV5-1 to TRBJ1-6; weak D call: TRBD1 (5 bases). Germline-derived CDR1 and CDR2 are SGHRS and YFSETQ. Trimming stripped 1 base from V and 7 bases from J, with 12 bases between. This CDR3 has 15 amino acids. The CDR3 is CASSLTGDSNSPLHF. The CDR3 region has the DNA TGCGCCAGCAGCTTGACAGGTGATTCGAATTCACCCCTCCACTTT.

This chain links TRBV6-6 with TRBJ2-5; D is possibly TRBD2 (5 bases). Germline V gene lookup returns CDR1 MNHNY and CDR2 SVGAGI (reference sequence). Trimming pared 0 bases from V and 7 bases from J, leaving 12 bases between. This CDR3 has 14 amino acids. CDR3 bases: TGTGCCAGCAGTTACTCGAGGGATGGAGGGACCCAGTACTTC. The encoded protein is CASSYSRDGGTQYF.

This clone was counted once. In the same sample, other DNA sequences code for this CDR3. The chain joins TRBV5-4 to TRBJ2-3; D may be TRBD2 (5 bases). The CDR3 loop spans 14 amino acids. V lost 0 bases, J lost 1 base, and 6 bases lay in between. CDR1 and CDR2 from the germline V gene are SGHNT and YYREEE (reference sequence). The CDR3 protein is CASSLGGGTDTQYF. CDR3 DNA sequence: TGTGCCAGCAGCTTGGGGGGAGGCACAGATACGCAGTATTTT.